This entry lists 17 T cell receptor beta chains sequenced from one sample in a study of T cells in Graves' hyperthyroidism and ophthalmopathy. Authors of the study amplified TCR beta CDR3 regions from RNA transcripts. Primed by the HTBI set, a first-round RT-PCR was run on the TCR CDR3. One entry per CDR3 protein results from TCRdb running MiXCR on the multiplex PCR reads. The sample includes approximately 700,000 distinct CDR3 sequences, 40% to 55% seen only once; the top ten take 7% to 7.5%. The sample comprised peripheral blood or thyroid tissue (not recorded which). The source of these receptors is an adult man with Graves' disease, either hyperthyroidism or ophthalmopathy (not recorded which).

The V call is TRBV7-6, the J call TRBJ1-4; D is unclear. Germline CDR1 SGHVS, CDR2 FNYEAQ. This CDR3 contains 11 residues. V shed 7 bases and J shed 8 bases, with 8 bases lying between them. The CDR3 protein is CASMVPEKLFF. CDR3 coding DNA: TGTGCCAGCATGGTGCCGGAAAAACTGTTTTTT. Full variable domain (rest looked up from reference TRBV7-6 and TRBJ1-4): GAGVSQSPRYKVTKRGQDVALRCDPISGHVSLYWYRQALGQGPEFLTYFNYEAQQDKSGLPNDRFSAERPEGSISTLTIQRTEQRDSAMYRCASMVPEKLFFGSGTQLSVL.

About this clonotype itself: The conserved phenylalanine or tryptophan is not found at the CDR3 terminus, so this likely reflects a read error. It is unclear where the CDR3 begins or ends on the DNA, so no DNA is shown, and the CDR3 is as TCRdb lists it. The chain is built from TRBV10-3 and TRBJ1-1. The CDR3 totals 9 residues, both ends included. The germline V gene has CDR1 ENHRY and CDR2 SYGVKD. The CDR3 reads CAISDEFSS.

The gene calls are TRBV11-2 and TRBJ1-4; 9 bases map to TRBD1. With 5 bases clipped from V and 8 bases from J, the junction kept 6 bases outside the gene matches. This CDR3 region has 14 residues. In germline, CDR1 is SGHAT, CDR2 FQNNGV. The CDR3: CASSVGQGREKLFF. CDR3 nucleotide sequence: TGTGCCAGCAGCGTGGGACAGGGTCGGGAAAAACTGTTTTTT. Supplemented by reference TRBV11-2 and TRBJ1-4, the full variable domain reads EAGVAQSPRYKIIEKRQSVAFWCNPISGHATLYWYQQILGQGPKLLIQFQNNGVVDDSQLPKDRFSAERLKGVDSTLKIQPAKLEDSAVYLCASSVGQGREKLFFGSGTQLSVL.

The chain has TRBV20-1 and TRBJ1-1; 9 nucleotides align to TRBD1. Germline CDR1 is DFQATT and CDR2 is SNEGSKA (reference sequence). The trim removed 1 base at V and 4 bases at J, leaving 7 bases unmatched. There are 15 residues in the CDR3. As DNA, the CDR3 is TGCAGTGCTAGAGCCGGGACAGGGCGGGTCACTGAAGCTTTCTTT. Protein: CSARAGTGRVTEAFF.

On this clonotype itself: A much more abundant neighbour one base away suggests this may be a read error. The conserved closing phenylalanine or tryptophan is absent in this CDR3, likely reflecting a read error. The gene calls are TRBV2 and TRBJ1-1; the match to TRBD1 covers 9 bases. The V gene end was trimmed by 6 bases and the J gene end by 3 bases; junction bases not matched to a gene: 5. Germline V gene lookup returns CDR1 SNHLY and CDR2 FYNNEI. The CDR3 totals 14 residues. The CDR3, as DNA: TGTGCCAGCAGGAGGGACAGGGAGGACACTGAAGCTTTCCTT. It yields the protein CASRRDREDTEAFL.

The chain recombines TRBV5-1 with TRBJ1-3; TRBD1 matches at 9 bases. V lost 1 base and J lost 6; bases outside the gene matches: 8. This CDR3 contains 16 residues. Germline assignment: CDR1 SGHRS and CDR2 YFSETQ. CDR3 loop: CASSLTGQGFENTIYF. The CDR3 DNA reads as TGCGCCAGCAGCTTGACGGGACAGGGTTTTGAAAACACCATATATTTT.

The chain recombines TRBV6-5 with TRBJ1-2; 9 bases are shared with TRBD1. In germline, CDR1 is MNHEY, CDR2 SVGAGI. The length of the CDR3 is 15 residues. V shed 4 bases and J 8 bases; nucleotides not matched to a gene: 11. CDR3 sequence reads: CASSSGQGGRQGYTF. The CDR3 nucleotides are TGTGCCAGCAGTTCGGGACAGGGAGGGCGCCAAGGCTACACCTTC.

This rearrangement joins TRBV9 to TRBJ1-2, with 8 bases that match TRBD1. V lost 7 bases and J lost 2; bases outside the gene matches: 10. Germline CDR1 is SGDLS and CDR2 is YYNGEE. There are 15 residues in the CDR3. The CDR3 reads CASRGLTGVNYGYTF. The CDR3 DNA sequence: TGTGCCAGCCGCGGCTTGACAGGGGTGAACTATGGCTACACCTTC.

This clonotype showed up just once. V usage is TRBV7-8 and J usage is TRBJ2-7; 7 bases line up with TRBD2. Trimming removed 5 bases from V and 0 bases from J; junction bases left unmatched: 19. This CDR3 has 19 amino acids. The germline V gene encodes CDR1 SGHVS and CDR2 FQNEAQ. This chain's CDR3 is CASSPPRAGRIRSSYEQYF. In DNA, the CDR3 is TGTGCCAGCAGCCCCCCCCGAGCGGGACGGATCCGAAGCTCCTACGAGCAGTACTTC.

A remark on this clonotype: Being one base from a much bigger clone, this may be a read error. The genes are TRBV7-8 and TRBJ1-6; TRBD1 might be the D (5 bases). In germline, CDR1 is SGHVS, CDR2 FQNEAQ. The CDR3 loop spans 13 amino acids. Trimming removed 4 bases from V and 12 bases from J, with 13 bases in between. The CDR3: CASSSQGFGPLHF. The CDR3 DNA follows: TGTGCCAGCAGCTCCCAGGGCTTCGGACCCCTCCACTTT.

This clonotype was observed a few times. This chain uses TRBV25-1 with TRBJ1-6, with unresolved D. The CDR3 has 14 residues. Per the germline V gene, CDR1 is MGHDK and CDR2 is SYGVNS. V was cut by 8 bases and J by 9 bases, with 17 bases left in between. CDR3 loop: CASVESGEGSPLHF. Written as DNA, the CDR3 is TGTGCCAGCGTTGAAAGTGGGGAAGGTTCACCCCTCCACTTT. The full variable domain, its missing parts supplied by reference TRBV25-1 and TRBJ1-6, is EADIYQTPRYLVIGTGKKITLECSQTMGHDKMYWYQQDPGMELHLIHYSYGVNSTEKGDLSSESTVSRIRTEHFPLTLESARPSHTSQYLCASVESGEGSPLHFGNGTRLTVT.

About this clonotype: Sequence at one end of the junction differs from germline and may be a read error. J is TRBJ1-1 and V is TRBV12-3 or TRBV12-4; D is possibly TRBD1 (6 bases). The CDR3 has 13 amino acids. CDR3 bases: TGTGCCACCAGTTTAGGAGGAGGGGGGCTGGCTTTCTTT. This translates into CATSLGGGGLAFF.

The V gene is TRBV15, the J gene TRBJ1-1; TRBD1 matches 8 bases. This CDR3 is built from 17 residues. The germline gives CDR1 LNHNV, CDR2 YYDKDF (reference sequence). The ends lost 4 bases at V and 1 base at J; junction bases unmatched: 11. The CDR3 loop is CATSTGQGRIPNTEAFF. In nucleotides, the CDR3 is TGTGCCACCAGCACCGGACAGGGAAGGATCCCGAACACTGAAGCTTTCTTT.

Note on this clonotype: A much more abundant neighbour one base away suggests this may be a read error. The chain employs TRBV2 and TRBJ2-5; D gene uncertain. Per the germline V gene, CDR1 is SNHLY and CDR2 is FYNNEI. V lost 5 bases and J lost 0, with 10 bases in between. The CDR3 is 14 amino acids. The CDR3 nucleotides read TGTGCCAGCAGTCAAGACAAAAACCAAGAGACCCAGTACTTC. Translating gives CASSQDKNQETQYF.

This chain uses TRBV2 with TRBJ2-6; the D call may be TRBD1 or TRBD2 (6 bases each). V was trimmed by 6 bases and J by 0 bases, leaving 24 bases between them. This CDR3 spans 20 amino acids. Germline assignment: CDR1 SNHLY and CDR2 FYNNEI. The CDR3 bases are TGTGCCAGCAGCTTTGGGCGGGACACAGCCAATCCCTCTGGGGCCAACGTCCTGACTTTC. Protein sequence: CASSFGRDTANPSGANVLTF.

With regard to this clonotype: A read error may be the cause here, since a much bigger clone is one base away. The CDR3 protein is CASSLGTGRSSPVHF. In DNA form, the CDR3 reads TGTGCCAGCAGCTTGGGAACCGGTCGGTCGTCACCCGTCCACTTT. The chain combines TRBV7-2 with TRBJ1-6; D is unclear. The CDR3 runs to 15 residues. The V gene's germline CDR1 is SGHTA and CDR2 FQGNSA.

V usage is TRBV10-3 and J usage is TRBJ1-1, with D possibly matching TRBD1 (6 bases). CDR1 and CDR2 (germline): ENHRY, SYGVKD. Trimming pared 6 bases from V and 6 bases from J, leaving 20 bases between. The length of the CDR3 is 15 residues. The CDR3 region is CAISWDTGVNAEAFF. CDR3 DNA sequence: TGTGCCATCAGCTGGGACACCGGGGTTAACGCTGAAGCTTTCTTT.